The entry that follows covers one T cell receptor beta chain sequence. What it binds is unknown. This sample was included in a study of vaccination and CD4 T cells after COVID-19. Findings of the study overall: Clonotypes reactive to SARS-CoV-2 had a median that went up from 21 to 38, but not significantly. Convalescent patients displayed spike mono-reactivity in 304 of 307 vaccine-specific clones.

Cultured CD4+ T cell DNA underwent sequencing with the Oncomine TCR Beta short-read assay. TCRdb redid the calling of the PCR reads with MiXCR, one entry per CDR3 protein. The sample yields around 19,000 distinct CDR3 sequences, almost 60% seen once. Treatment in this sample: approximately nine-day PBMC culture with coronavirus spike peptide pools or control peptides (ViraFEST assay). In this cohort, PCR tests turned positive between March and December 2020, predating US Alpha, Beta and Delta variants. Scientists separated out CD4+ T cells through negative selection following 10 days in culture. Per the germline V gene, CDR1 is MNHNS and CDR2 is SASEGT. V shed 6 bases and J 8 bases; nucleotides not matched to a gene: 9. The CDR3 sequence is 13 residues long.

The sample taken for sequencing was CD4+ T cells from blood, cultured in vitro. The clonotype comes from a human donor who had recovered from COVID-19. The chain carries TRBV6-1 and TRBJ1-2; 7 nucleotides line up with TRBD1. The CDR3 is CASRTTGVGGYTF. The CDR3 coding sequence is TGTGCCAGCAGGACAACAGGGGTGGGCGGCTACACCTTC.